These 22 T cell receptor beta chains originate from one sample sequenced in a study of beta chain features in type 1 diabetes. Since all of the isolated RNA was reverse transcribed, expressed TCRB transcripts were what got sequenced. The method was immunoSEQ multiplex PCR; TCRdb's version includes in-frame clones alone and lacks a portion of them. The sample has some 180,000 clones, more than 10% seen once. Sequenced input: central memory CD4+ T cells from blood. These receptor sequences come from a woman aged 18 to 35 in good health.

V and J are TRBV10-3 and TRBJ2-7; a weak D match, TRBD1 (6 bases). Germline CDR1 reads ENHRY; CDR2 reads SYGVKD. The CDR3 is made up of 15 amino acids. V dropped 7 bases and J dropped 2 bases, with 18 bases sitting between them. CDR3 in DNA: TGTGCCATCAATGCCGGGGCAGGGGTCACCTACGAGCAGTACTTC. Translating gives CAINAGAGVTYEQYF.

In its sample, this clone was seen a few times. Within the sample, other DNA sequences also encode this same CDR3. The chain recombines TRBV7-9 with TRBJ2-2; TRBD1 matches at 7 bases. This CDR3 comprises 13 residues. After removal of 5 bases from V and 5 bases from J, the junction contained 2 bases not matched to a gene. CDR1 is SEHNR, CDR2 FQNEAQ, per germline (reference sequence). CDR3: CASSPQGTGELFF. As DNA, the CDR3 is TGTGCCAGCAGCCCACAGGGGACCGGGGAGCTGTTTTTT. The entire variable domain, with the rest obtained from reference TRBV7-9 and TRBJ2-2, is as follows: DTGVSQNPRHKITKRGQNVTFRCDPISEHNRLYWYRQTLGQGPEFLTYFQNEAQLEKSRLLSDRFSAERPKGSFSTLEIQRTEQGDSAMYLCASSPQGTGELFFGEGSRLTVL.

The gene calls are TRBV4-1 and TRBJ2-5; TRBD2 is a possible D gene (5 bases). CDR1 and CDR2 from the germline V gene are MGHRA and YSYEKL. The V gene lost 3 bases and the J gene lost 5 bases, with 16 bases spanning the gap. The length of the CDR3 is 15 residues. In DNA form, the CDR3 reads TGCGCCAGCAGCCATGGACTCGACGCCGGGGAGACCCAGTACTTC. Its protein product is CASSHGLDAGETQYF.

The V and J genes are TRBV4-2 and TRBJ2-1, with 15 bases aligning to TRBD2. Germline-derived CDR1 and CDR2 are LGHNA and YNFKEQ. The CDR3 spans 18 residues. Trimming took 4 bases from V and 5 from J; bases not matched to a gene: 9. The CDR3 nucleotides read TGTGCCAGCAGCCGGTACGGGACTAGCGGGAGGACCCACAATGAGCAGTTCTTC. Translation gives CASSRYGTSGRTHNEQFF.

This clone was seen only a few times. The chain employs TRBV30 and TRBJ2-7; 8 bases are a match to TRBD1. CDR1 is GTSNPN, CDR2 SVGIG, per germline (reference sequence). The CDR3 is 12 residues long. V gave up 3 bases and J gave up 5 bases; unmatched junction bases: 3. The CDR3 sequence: CAWRGQVDEQYF. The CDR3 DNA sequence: TGTGCCTGGAGGGGACAGGTGGACGAGCAGTACTTC.

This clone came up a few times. DNA for the CDR3: TGTGCCAGCAACCCGGTCGATAGCAATCAGCCCCAGCATTTT. Translated: CASNPVDSNQPQHF. The genes are TRBV6-6 and TRBJ1-5; D gene ambiguous. The germline V gene has CDR1 MNHNY and CDR2 SVGAGI (reference sequence). V was trimmed by 7 bases and J by 0 bases, leaving 10 bases between them. This CDR3 region has 14 residues.

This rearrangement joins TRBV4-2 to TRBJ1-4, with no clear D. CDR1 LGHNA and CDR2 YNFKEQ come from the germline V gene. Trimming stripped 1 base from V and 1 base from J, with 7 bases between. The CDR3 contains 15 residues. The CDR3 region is CASSQVRVTNEKLFF. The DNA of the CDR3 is TGTGCCAGCAGCCAAGTTCGGGTAACTAATGAAAAACTGTTTTTT.

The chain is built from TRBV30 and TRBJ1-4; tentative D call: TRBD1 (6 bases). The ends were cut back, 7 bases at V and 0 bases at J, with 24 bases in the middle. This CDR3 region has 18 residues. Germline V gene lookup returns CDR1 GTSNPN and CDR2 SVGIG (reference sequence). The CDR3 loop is CASKFQGHMSATNEKLFF. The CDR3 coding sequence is TGTGCCTCTAAATTCCAGGGGCATATGAGCGCAACTAATGAAAAACTGTTTTTT.

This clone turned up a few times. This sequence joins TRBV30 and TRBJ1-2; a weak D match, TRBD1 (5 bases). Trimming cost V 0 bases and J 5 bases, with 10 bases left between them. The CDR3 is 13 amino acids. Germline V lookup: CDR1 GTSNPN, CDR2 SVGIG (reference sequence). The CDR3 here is CAWSVSGDYGYTF. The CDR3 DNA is TGTGCCTGGAGTGTATCGGGGGATTATGGCTACACCTTC.

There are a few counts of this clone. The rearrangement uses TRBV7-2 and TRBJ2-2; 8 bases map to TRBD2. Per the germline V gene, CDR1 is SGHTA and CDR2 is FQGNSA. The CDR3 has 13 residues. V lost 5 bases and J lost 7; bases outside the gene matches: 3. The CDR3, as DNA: TGTGCCAGCAGCGCGGGGGGTCACGGGGAGCTGTTTTTT. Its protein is CASSAGGHGELFF.

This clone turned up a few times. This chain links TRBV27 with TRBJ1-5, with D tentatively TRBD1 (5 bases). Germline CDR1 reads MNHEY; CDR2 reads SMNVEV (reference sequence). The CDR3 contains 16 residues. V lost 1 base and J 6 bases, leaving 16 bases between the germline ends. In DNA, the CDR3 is TGTGCCAGCAGTTTATGGGGCCACAAAAAGGGTCAGCCCCAGCATTTT. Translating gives CASSLWGHKKGQPQHF.

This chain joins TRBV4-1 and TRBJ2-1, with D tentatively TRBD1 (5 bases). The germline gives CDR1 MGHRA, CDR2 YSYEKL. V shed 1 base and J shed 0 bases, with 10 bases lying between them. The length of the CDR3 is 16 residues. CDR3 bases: TGCGCCAGCAGCCAAGTGGACATGTTCTCCTACAATGAGCAGTTCTTC. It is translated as CASSQVDMFSYNEQFF.

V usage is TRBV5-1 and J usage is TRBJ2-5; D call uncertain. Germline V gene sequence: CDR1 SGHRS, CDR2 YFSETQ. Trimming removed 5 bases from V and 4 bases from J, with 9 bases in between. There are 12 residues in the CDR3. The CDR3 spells CASRILGETQYF. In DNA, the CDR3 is TGCGCCAGCAGGATTCTAGGAGAGACCCAGTACTTC.

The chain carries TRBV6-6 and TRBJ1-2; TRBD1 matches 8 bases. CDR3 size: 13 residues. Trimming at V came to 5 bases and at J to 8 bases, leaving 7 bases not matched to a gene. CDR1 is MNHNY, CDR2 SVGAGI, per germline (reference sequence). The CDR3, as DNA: TGTGCCAGCAGTCCGGACAGGGCTGGAGGCTACACCTTC. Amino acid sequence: CASSPDRAGGYTF.

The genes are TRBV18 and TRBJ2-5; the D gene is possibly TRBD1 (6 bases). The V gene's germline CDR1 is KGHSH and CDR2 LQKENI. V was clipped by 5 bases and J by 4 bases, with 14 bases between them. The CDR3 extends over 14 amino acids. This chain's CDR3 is CASSSLLDRETQYF. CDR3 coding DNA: TGTGCCAGCTCATCGCTCTTGGACAGAGAGACCCAGTACTTC. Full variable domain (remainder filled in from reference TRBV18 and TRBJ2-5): NAGVMQNPRHLVRRRGQEARLRCSPMKGHSHVYWYRQLPEEGLKFMVYLQKENIIDESGMPKERFSAEFPKEGPSILRIQQVVRGDSAAYFCASSSLLDRETQYFGPGTRLLVL.

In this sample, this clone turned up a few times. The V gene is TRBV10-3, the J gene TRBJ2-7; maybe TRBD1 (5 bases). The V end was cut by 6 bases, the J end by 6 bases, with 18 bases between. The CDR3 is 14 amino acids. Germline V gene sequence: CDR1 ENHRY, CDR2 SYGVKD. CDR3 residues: CAISPNRQSIEQYF. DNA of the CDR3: TGTGCCATCAGCCCGAACAGACAGTCGATCGAGCAGTACTTC.

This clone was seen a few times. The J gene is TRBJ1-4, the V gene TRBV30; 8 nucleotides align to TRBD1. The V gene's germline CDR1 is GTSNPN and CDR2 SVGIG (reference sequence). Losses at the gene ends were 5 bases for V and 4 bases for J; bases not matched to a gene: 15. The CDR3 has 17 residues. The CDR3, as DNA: TGTGCCTGGGGTACAGGGGGGTACGTCCGGATTAATGAAAAACTGTTTTTT. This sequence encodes CAWGTGGYVRINEKLFF. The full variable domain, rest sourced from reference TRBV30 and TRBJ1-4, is SQTIHQWPATLVQPVGSPLSLECTVEGTSNPNLYWYRQAAGRGLQLLFYSVGIGQISSEVPQNLSASRPQDRQFILSSKKLLLSDSGFYLCAWGTGGYVRINEKLFFGSGTQLSVL.

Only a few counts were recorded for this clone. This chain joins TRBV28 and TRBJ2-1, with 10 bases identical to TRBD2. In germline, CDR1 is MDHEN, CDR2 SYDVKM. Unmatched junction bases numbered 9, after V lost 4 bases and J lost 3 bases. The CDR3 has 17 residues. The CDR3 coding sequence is TGTGCCAGCAGTTCCTCCGCAGCGGGAGGGGGCTACAATGAGCAGTTCTTC. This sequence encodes CASSSSAAGGGYNEQFF.

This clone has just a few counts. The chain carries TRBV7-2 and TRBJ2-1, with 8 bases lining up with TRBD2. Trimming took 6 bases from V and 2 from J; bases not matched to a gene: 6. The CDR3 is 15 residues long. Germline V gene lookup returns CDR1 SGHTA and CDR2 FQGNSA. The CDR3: CASSRTSGPYNEQFF. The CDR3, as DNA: TGTGCCAGCAGTCGTACTAGCGGTCCCTACAATGAGCAGTTCTTC.

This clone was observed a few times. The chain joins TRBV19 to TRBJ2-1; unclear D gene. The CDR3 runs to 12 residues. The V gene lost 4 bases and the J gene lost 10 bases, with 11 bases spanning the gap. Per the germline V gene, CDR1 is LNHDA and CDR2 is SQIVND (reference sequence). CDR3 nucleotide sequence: TGTGCCAGTAGTACGCCCAACGGGGAGCAGTTCTTC. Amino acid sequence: CASSTPNGEQFF.

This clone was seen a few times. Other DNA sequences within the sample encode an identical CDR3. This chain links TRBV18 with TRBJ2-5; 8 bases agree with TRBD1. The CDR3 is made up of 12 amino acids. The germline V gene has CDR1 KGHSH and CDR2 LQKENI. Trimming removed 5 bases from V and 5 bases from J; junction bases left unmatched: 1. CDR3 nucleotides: TGTGCCAGCTCAACAGGGGGGGAGACCCAGTACTTC. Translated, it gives CASSTGGETQYF.

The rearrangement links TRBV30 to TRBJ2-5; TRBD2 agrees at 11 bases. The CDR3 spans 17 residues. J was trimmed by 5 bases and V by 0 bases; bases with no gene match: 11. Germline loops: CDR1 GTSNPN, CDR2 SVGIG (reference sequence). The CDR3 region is CAWSVGSGGVVGETQYF. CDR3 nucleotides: TGTGCCTGGAGTGTGGGTAGCGGGGGGGTAGTAGGGGAGACCCAGTACTTC.